This T cell receptor (beta chain) was sequenced during a study of healthy donors' naive CD4 and CD8 T cells. For the study at large: Donors came from three age groups: 20-25, 40-50 and 60-70 years.

Naive T cells were sorted: CD4+CD8-CD45RO-CD45RA+ for CD4+, CD8+CD4-CD45RA+CD27bright for CD8+. TCR libraries were built from about 0.55 ug of total RNA by linear amplification. Authors' methods: From about five healthy donors, some 80,000 rearranged TCR alpha transcripts were sequenced. Each CDR3 protein gets one entry after TCRdb re-called the reads with MiXCR. The V and J calls and clone size are TCRdb's, not the authors'. This repertoire shows 180,000 or so distinct CDR3 sequences, over 60% found once; its top ten account for 2.3%. The CDR3 has 14 amino acids. The germline V and J ends were trimmed by 0 bases and 3 bases, with 9 bases remaining between them. Germline V gene lookup returns CDR1 SGHRS and CDR2 YFSETQ.

The J gene is TRBJ2-5, the V gene TRBV5-1; TRBD1 might be the D (6 bases). The sequenced sample was naive CD4+ and CD8+ T cells sorted from blood, pooled from several donors. The clonotype originates from a pool of human donors in good health; the sample pools cells from several healthy donors. As DNA, the CDR3 is TGCGCCAGCAGCTTGGAGGCAGGGGAAGAGACCCAGTACTTC. Amino acid sequence: CASSLEAGEETQYF.